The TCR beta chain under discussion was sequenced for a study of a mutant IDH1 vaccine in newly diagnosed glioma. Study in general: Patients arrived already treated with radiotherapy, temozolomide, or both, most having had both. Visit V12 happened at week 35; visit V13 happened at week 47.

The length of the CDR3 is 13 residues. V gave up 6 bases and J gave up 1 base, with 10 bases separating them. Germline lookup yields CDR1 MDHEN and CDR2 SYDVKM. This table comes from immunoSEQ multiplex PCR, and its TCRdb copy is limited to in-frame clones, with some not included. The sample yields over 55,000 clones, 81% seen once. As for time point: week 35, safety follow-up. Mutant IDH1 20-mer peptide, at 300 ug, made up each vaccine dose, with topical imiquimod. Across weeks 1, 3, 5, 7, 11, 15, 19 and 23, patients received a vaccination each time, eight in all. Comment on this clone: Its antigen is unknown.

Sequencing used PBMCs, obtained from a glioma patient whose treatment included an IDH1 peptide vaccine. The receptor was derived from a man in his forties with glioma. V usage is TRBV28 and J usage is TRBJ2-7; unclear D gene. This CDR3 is CASRPQQSYEQYF. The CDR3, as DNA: TGTGCCAGCAGGCCACAACAGTCCTACGAGCAGTACTTC. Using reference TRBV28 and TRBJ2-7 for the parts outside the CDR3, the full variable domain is DVKVTQSSRYLVKRTGEKVFLECVQDMDHENMFWYRQDPGLGLRLIYFSYDVKMKEKGDIPEGYSVSREKKERFSLILESASTNQTSMYLCASRPQQSYEQYFGPGTRLTVT.